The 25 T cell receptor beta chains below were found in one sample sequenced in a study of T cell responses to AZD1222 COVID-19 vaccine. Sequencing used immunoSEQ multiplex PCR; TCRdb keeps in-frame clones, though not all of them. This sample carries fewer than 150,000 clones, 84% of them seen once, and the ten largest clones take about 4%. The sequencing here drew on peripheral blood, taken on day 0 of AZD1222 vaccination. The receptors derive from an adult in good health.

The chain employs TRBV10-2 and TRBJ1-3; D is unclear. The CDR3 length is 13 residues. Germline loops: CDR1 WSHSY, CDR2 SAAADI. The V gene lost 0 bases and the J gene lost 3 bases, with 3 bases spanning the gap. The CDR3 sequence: CASSESSGNTIYF. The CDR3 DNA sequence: TGCGCCAGCAGTGAGTCGAGTGGAAACACCATATATTTT.

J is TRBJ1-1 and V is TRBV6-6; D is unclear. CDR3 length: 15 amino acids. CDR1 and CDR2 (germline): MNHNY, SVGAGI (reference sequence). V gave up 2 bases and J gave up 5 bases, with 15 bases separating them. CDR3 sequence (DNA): TGTGCCAGCAGTTACCCCCCCCGAGGTGGGACTGAAGCTTTCTTT. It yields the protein CASSYPPRGGTEAFF.

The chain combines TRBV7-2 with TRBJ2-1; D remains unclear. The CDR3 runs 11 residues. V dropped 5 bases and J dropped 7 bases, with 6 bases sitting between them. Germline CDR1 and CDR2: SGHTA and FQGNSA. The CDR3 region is CASSPSNEQFF. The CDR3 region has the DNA TGTGCCAGCAGCCCGTCGAATGAGCAGTTCTTC. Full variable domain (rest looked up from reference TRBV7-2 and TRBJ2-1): GAGVSQSPSNKVTEKGKDVELRCDPISGHTALYWYRQSLGQGLEFLIYFQGNSAPDKSGLPSDRFSAERTGGSVSTLTIQRTQQEDSAVYLCASSPSNEQFFGPGTRLTVL.

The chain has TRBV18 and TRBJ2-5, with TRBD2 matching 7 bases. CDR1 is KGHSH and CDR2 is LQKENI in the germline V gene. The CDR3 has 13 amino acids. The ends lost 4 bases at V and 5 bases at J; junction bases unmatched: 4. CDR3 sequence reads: CASSRGGTETQYF. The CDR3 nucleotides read TGTGCCAGCTCACGGGGGGGGACGGAGACCCAGTACTTC. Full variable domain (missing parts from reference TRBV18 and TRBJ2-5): NAGVMQNPRHLVRRRGQEARLRCSPMKGHSHVYWYRQLPEEGLKFMVYLQKENIIDESGMPKERFSAEFPKEGPSILRIQQVVRGDSAAYFCASSRGGTETQYFGPGTRLLVL.

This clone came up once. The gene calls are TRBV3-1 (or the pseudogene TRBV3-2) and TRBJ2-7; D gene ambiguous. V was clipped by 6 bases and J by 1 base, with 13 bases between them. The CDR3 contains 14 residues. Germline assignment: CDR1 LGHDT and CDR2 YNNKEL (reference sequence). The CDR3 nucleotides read TGTGCCAGCAGTCTTGGAACTTCATCCTACGAGCAGTACTTC. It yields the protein CASSLGTSSYEQYF.

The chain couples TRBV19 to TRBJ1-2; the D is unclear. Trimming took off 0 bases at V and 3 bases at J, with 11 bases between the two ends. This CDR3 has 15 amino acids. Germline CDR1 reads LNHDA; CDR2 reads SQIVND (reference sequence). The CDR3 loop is CASSIERYGDYGYTF. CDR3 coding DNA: TGTGCCAGTAGTATAGAAAGATACGGAGACTATGGCTACACCTTC.

CDR3 nucleotides: TGTGCCAGCAGCTCGGACAGTTATCAGCCCCAGCATTTT. Translation gives CASSSDSYQPQHF. The J gene is TRBJ1-5, the V gene TRBV12-3 or TRBV12-4; D possibly corresponds to TRBD1 (6 bases). The CDR3 contains 13 residues. The V end was cut by 6 bases, the J end by 5 bases, with 11 bases between.

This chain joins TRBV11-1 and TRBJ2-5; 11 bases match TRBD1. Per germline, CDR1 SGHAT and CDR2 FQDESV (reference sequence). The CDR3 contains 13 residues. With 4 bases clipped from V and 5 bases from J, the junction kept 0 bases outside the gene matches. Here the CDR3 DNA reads TGTGCCAGCAGCTGGGACAGGGGGGAGACCCAGTACTTC. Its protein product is CASSWDRGETQYF.

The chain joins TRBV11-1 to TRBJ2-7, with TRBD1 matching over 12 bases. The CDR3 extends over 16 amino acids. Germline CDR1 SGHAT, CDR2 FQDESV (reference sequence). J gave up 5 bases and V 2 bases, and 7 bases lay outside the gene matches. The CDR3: CASSLPTGTGGHEQYF. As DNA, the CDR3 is TGTGCCAGCAGCTTACCGACCGGGACAGGGGGCCACGAGCAGTACTTC. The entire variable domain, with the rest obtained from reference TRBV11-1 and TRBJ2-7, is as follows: EAEVAQSPRYKITEKSQAVAFWCDPISGHATLYWYRQILGQGPELLVQFQDESVVDDSQLPKDRFSAERLKGVDSTLKIQPAELGDSAMYLCASSLPTGTGGHEQYFGPGTRLTVT.

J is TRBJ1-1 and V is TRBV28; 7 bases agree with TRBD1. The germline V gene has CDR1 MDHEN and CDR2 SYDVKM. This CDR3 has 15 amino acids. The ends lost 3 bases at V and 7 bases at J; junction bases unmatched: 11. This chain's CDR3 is CASSLTGIQQSEAFF. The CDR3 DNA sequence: TGTGCCAGCAGTTTGACAGGGATACAACAAAGTGAAGCTTTCTTT.

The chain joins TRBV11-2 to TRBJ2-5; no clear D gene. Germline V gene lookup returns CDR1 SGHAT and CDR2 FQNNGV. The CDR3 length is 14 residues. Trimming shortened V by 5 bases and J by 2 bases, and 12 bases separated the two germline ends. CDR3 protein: CASSLIGWQETQYF. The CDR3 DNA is TGTGCCAGCAGCCTCATAGGGTGGCAAGAGACCCAGTACTTC.

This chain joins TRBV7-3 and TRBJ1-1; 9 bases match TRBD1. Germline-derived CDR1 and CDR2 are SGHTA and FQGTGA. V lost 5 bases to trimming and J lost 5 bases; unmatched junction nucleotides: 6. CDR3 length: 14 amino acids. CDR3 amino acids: CASSPDRGGTEAFF. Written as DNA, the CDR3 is TGTGCCAGCAGCCCGGACAGGGGAGGGACTGAAGCTTTCTTT.

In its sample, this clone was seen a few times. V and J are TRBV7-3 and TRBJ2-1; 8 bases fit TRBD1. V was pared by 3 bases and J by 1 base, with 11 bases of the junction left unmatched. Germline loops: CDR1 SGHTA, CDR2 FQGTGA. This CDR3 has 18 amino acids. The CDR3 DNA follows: TGTGCCAGCAGCTTTTTATCTCCGACAGGGGTATCCTACAATGAGCAGTTCTTC. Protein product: CASSFLSPTGVSYNEQFF.

The chain's CDR3 is CASSLDPDRIYGYTF. The CDR3, as DNA: TGTGCCAGCAGCTTAGATCCGGACAGGATCTATGGCTACACCTTC. V gene TRBV7-9 combines with J gene TRBJ1-2; 7 nucleotides align to TRBD1. The CDR3 extends over 15 amino acids. CDR1 and CDR2 from the germline V gene are SEHNR and FQNEAQ (reference sequence). J gave up 4 bases and V 1 base, and 6 bases lay outside the gene matches.

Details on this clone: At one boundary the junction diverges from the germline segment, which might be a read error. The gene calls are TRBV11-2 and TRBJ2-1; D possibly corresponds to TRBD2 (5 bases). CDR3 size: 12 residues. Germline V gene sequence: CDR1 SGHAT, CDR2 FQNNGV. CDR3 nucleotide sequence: TGTGCCAGCAGCTTATCTCGGCGGGTCGAGATCTTC. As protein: CASSLSRRVEIF.

CDR3 DNA sequence: TGTGCCAGCAGTTTACGACCCCCCCTAGCGGCTCCTACAGATACGCAGTATTTT. Its translation: CASSLRPPLAAPTDTQYF. The V call is TRBV27, the J call TRBJ2-3; 7 nucleotides agree with TRBD2. After removal of 2 bases from V and 3 bases from J, the junction contained 14 bases not matched to a gene. The CDR3 extends over 18 amino acids. CDR1 is MNHEY, CDR2 SMNVEV, per germline (reference sequence).

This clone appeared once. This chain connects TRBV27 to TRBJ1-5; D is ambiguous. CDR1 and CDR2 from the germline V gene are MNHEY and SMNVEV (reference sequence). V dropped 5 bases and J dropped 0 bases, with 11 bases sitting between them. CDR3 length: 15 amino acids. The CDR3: CASSPRDYSNQPQHF. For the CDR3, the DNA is TGTGCCAGCAGTCCTCGAGATTATAGCAATCAGCCCCAGCATTTT.

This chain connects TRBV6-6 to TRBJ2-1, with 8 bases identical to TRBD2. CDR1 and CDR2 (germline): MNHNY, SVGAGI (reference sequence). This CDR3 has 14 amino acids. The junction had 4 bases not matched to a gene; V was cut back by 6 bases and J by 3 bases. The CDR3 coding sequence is TGTGCCAGCAGCCAACGGGGGGGCTACAATGAGCAGTTCTTC. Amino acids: CASSQRGGYNEQFF.

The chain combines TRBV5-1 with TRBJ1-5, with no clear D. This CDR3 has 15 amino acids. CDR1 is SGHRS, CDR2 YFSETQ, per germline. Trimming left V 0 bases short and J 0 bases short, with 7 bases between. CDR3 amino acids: CASSLDRNSNQPQHF. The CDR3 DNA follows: TGCGCCAGCAGCTTGGACAGAAATAGCAATCAGCCCCAGCATTTT.

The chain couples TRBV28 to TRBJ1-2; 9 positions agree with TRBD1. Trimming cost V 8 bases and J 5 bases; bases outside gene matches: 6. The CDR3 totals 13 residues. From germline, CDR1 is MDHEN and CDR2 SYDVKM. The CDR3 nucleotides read TGTGCCAGCGATGGACAGGGGTCATATGGCTACACCTTC. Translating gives CASDGQGSYGYTF.

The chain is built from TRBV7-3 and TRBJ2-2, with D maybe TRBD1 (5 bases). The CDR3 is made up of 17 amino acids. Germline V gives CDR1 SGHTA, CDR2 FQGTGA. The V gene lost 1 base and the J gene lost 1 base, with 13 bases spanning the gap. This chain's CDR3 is CASSLNRGGLNTGELFF. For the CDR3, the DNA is TGTGCCAGCAGCTTAAATAGGGGCGGCTTGAACACCGGGGAGCTGTTTTTT.

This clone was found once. CDR3 sequence: CASSSDGYPNQPQHF. Written as DNA, the CDR3 is TGTGCCAGCAGCTCGGACGGGTATCCTAATCAGCCCCAGCATTTT. This chain links TRBV28 with TRBJ1-5; the D is unclear. Germline loops: CDR1 MDHEN, CDR2 SYDVKM. CDR3 size: 15 residues. Trimming took off 6 bases at V and 4 bases at J, with 16 bases between the two ends.

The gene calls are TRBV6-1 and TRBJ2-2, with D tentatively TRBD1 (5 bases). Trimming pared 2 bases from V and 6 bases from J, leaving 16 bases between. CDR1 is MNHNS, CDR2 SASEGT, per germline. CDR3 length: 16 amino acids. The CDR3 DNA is TGTGCCAGCAGTGAATCAATACCAGGGTTGGCCGGGGAGCTGTTTTTT. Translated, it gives CASSESIPGLAGELFF.

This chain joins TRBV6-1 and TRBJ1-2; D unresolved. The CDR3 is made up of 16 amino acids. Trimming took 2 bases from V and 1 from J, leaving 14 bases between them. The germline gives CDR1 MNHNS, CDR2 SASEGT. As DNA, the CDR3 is TGTGCCAGCAGTGAAAGTCCGAACAGCCTTAACTATGGCTACACCTTC. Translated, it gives CASSESPNSLNYGYTF.

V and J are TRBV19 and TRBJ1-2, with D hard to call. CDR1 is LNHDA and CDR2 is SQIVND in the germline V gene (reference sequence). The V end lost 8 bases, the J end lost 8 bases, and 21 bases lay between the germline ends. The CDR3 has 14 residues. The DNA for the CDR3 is TGTGCCAGTCAATTGGACCCCGGAGGAGTCGGCTACACCTTC. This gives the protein CASQLDPGGVGYTF. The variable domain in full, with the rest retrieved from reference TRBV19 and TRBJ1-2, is DGGITQSPKYLFRKEGQNVTLSCEQNLNHDAMYWYRQDPGQGLRLIYYSQIVNDFQKGDIAEGYSVSREKKESFPLTVTSAQKNPTAFYLCASQLDPGGVGYTFGSGTRLTVV.